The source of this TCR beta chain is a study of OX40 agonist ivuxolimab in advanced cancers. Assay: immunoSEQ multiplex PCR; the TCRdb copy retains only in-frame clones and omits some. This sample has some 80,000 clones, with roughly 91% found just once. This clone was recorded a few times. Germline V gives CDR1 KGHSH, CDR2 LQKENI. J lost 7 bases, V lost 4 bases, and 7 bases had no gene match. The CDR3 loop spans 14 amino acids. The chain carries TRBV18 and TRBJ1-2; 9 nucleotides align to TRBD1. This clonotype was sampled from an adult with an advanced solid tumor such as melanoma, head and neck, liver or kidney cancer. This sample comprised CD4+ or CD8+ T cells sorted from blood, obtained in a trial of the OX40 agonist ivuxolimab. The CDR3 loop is CASSRGTGGGGYTF. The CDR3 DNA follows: TGTGCCAGCTCACGTGGAACAGGGGGCGGTGGCTACACCTTC.